The 9 T cell receptor beta chains listed next were all sequenced from one sample in a study of blood T cells in healthy people across ages. A second about 6 to 11 cycle PCR used barcoded and J-beta primers. In TCRdb, the 5' RACE reads were re-called with MiXCR into one record per CDR3 protein. The table includes about 1.7 million distinct CDR3 sequences, 28% detected once. Sequencing input: blood. These receptors all stem from a young woman in good health.

Ten or more counts support this clonotype. The chain has TRBV18 and TRBJ1-3; no clear D gene. V lost 3 bases and J 0 bases, leaving 9 bases between the germline ends. CDR3 length: 15 residues. Germline CDR1 is KGHSH and CDR2 is LQKENI. In DNA form, the CDR3 reads TGTGCCAGCTCACCCAGACAAATCTCTGGAAACACCATATATTTT. This sequence encodes CASSPRQISGNTIYF. The variable domain in full, completed from reference TRBV18 and TRBJ1-3, reads NAGVMQNPRHLVRRRGQEARLRCSPMKGHSHVYWYRQLPEEGLKFMVYLQKENIIDESGMPKERFSAEFPKEGPSILRIQQVVRGDSAAYFCASSPRQISGNTIYFGEGSWLTVV.

As concerns this clonotype: One end of the junction varies from germline; a read error may be responsible. The genes are TRBV5-6 and TRBJ1-5; D is unclear. Germline V gene lookup returns CDR1 SGHDT and CDR2 YYEEEE. The CDR3 has 14 residues. CDR3 sequence reads: CASSLGVFNHPQHF. In DNA form, the CDR3 reads TGTGCCAGCAGCTTGGGGGTCTTCAATCATCCCCAGCATTTT.

The chain has TRBV11-1 and TRBJ2-1; 8 bases agree with TRBD1. With 1 base clipped from V and 2 bases from J, the junction kept 4 bases outside the gene matches. Germline CDR1 and CDR2: SGHAT and FQDESV (reference sequence). The CDR3 consists of 16 residues. The CDR3 sequence is CASSLVQGATYNEQFF. The CDR3 DNA sequence: TGTGCCAGCAGCTTAGTTCAGGGGGCCACCTACAATGAGCAGTTCTTC.

This clonotype turned up a few times. This chain links TRBV5-1 with TRBJ2-3; D is possibly TRBD1 (6 bases). Germline assignment: CDR1 SGHRS and CDR2 YFSETQ. The CDR3 is made up of 16 amino acids. V lost 0 bases and J 2 bases, leaving 13 bases between the germline ends. In DNA form, the CDR3 reads TGCGCCAGCAGCTTGGGTTATACAGGGTCCACAGATACGCAGTATTTT. Amino acid sequence: CASSLGYTGSTDTQYF.

This clonotype was picked up a small number of times. This chain joins TRBV7-9 and TRBJ2-1, with 9 bases lining up with TRBD1. In germline, CDR1 is SEHNR, CDR2 FQNEAQ (reference sequence). Trimming took 0 bases from V and 10 from J; bases not matched to a gene: 10. The CDR3 consists of 16 residues. The CDR3 coding sequence is TGTGCCAGCAGCTTAGCCGCCCGAACCGGGACAGGGGAGCAGTTCTTC. It specifies CASSLAARTGTGEQFF.

The V gene is TRBV20-1, the J gene TRBJ2-1; D gene ambiguous. V was trimmed by 5 bases and J by 5 bases, leaving 19 bases between them. Germline CDR1 reads DFQATT; CDR2 reads SNEGSKA (reference sequence). The CDR3 spans 15 residues. CDR3 region: CSAPSIRHPDNEQFF. CDR3 nucleotides: TGCAGTGCTCCCTCCATTCGACACCCCGACAATGAGCAGTTCTTC.

V usage is TRBV20-1 and J usage is TRBJ1-1; D is possibly TRBD1 (5 bases). Germline V gene sequence: CDR1 DFQATT, CDR2 SNEGSKA (reference sequence). This CDR3 spans 16 amino acids. Trimming took 0 bases from V and 5 from J, leaving 19 bases between them. CDR3 residues: CSARDLAKGGGTEAFF. The DNA for the CDR3 is TGCAGTGCTAGAGATCTCGCGAAGGGCGGGGGAACTGAAGCTTTCTTT.

The J gene is TRBJ2-3, the V gene TRBV12-3 or TRBV12-4; possibly TRBD2 for D (5 bases). V was shortened by 1 base and J by 8 bases, with 13 bases between the two germline ends. CDR3 length equals 14 residues. CDR3 region: CASSLVNRRGTQYF. The DNA for the CDR3 is TGTGCCAGCAGTTTAGTCAACAGACGGGGTACGCAGTATTTT.

The chain recombines TRBV6-1 with TRBJ2-3; possible D gene TRBD2, 6 bases. The CDR3 sequence is 16 residues long. Trimming removed 6 bases at V and 5 bases at J, with 21 bases between. The germline gives CDR1 MNHNS, CDR2 SASEGT. Here the CDR3 DNA reads TGTGCCAGCAGGGTTGGGACTTCTTCGCCTAAAGATACGCAGTATTTT. Its translation: CASRVGTSSPKDTQYF.